The present T cell receptor beta chain was sequenced within a study of blood T cells in healthy people across ages. Study-wide results and caveats: Per million T cells, TCR beta diversity dropped roughly linearly as age increased.

Peripheral blood samples of about 10 milliliters were drawn from each donor. This clonotype occurred a few times. What it recognizes is unknown. Primers used in a second PCR of roughly 6 to 11 cycles were a sample-barcoded 5' primer and a J-beta primer mix. TCRdb processed the 5' RACE reads anew with MiXCR; each CDR3 protein has one entry. The table includes roughly 680,000 distinct CDR3 sequences, 45% to 60% detected once. Germline-derived CDR1 and CDR2 are SGHTA and FQGNSA. This CDR3 has 16 residues. V was clipped by 1 base and J by 4 bases; unmatched bases: 3. J is TRBJ2-3 and V is TRBV7-2; 12 nucleotides line up with TRBD1. The sample consisted of blood. This sequence was found in a woman older than 75 in good health. The CDR3: CASSLVGTGGADTQYF. The CDR3 DNA follows: TGTGCCAGCAGCTTAGTAGGGACAGGGGGCGCAGATACGCAGTATTTT.